These 25 T cell receptor beta chains were all obtained from the same sample, sequenced in a study of sequential checkpoint blockade in melanoma. Measured with immunoSEQ multiplex PCR; TCRdb has only the in-frame clones, and not every one. This sample yields around 15,000 clones, of which under 85% are seen a single time; about 32% belongs to the top ten. Specified treatment: randomized to nivolumab then ipilimumab (arm A) or the reverse (arm B). The sample in question was CD8+ T cells sorted from blood (inferred from file names), obtained from a patient given nivolumab and ipilimumab in sequence. Receptors originate from a human donor with melanoma.

In regard to this clone: The same CDR3 can be traced to other DNA sequences in this sample. CDR3 region: CASRPAGGNYGYTF. DNA of the CDR3: TGTGCCAGTAGACCCGCGGGTGGGAACTATGGCTACACCTTC. The V call is TRBV19, the J call TRBJ1-2, with D hard to call. The CDR3 extends over 14 amino acids. V lost 6 bases to trimming and J lost 2 bases, with 13 bases between them. Germline CDR1 is LNHDA and CDR2 is SQIVND (reference sequence).

To note about this clone: This same CDR3 is encoded by further DNA sequences in the sample. The chain uses TRBV19 and TRBJ2-1; 10 nucleotides agree with TRBD1. The CDR3 spans 14 residues. Trimming took 9 bases from V and 3 from J; bases not matched to a gene: 5. Per the germline V gene, CDR1 is LNHDA and CDR2 is SQIVND (reference sequence). CDR3 DNA sequence: TGTGCCAGCCGGGGACAGGGGTTCTACAATGAGCAGTTCTTC. Translation gives CASRGQGFYNEQFF.

The V call is TRBV15, the J call TRBJ2-3; D is possibly TRBD1 (7 bases). Germline CDR1 and CDR2: LNHNV and YYDKDF (reference sequence). This CDR3 is 15 amino acids long. V shed 1 base and J shed 4 bases, with 12 bases lying between them. CDR3 region: CATSRVRGAADTQYF. CDR3 nucleotides: TGTGCCACCAGCAGAGTCAGGGGGGCCGCAGATACGCAGTATTTT.

The J gene is TRBJ1-1, the V gene TRBV6-4; D call uncertain. V was shortened by 0 bases and J by 6 bases, with 11 bases between the two germline ends. From germline, CDR1 is MRHNA and CDR2 SNTAGT. CDR3 length equals 14 residues. CDR3 nucleotides: TGTGCCAGCAGTGACTCCCCGTCGAGTGCTGAAGCTTTCTTT. Translated, it gives CASSDSPSSAEAFF.

The chain couples TRBV2 to TRBJ2-1; TRBD2 aligns across 9 bases. V was clipped by 3 bases and J by 7 bases; unmatched bases: 10. The CDR3 loop spans 16 amino acids. Germline V gene sequence: CDR1 SNHLY, CDR2 FYNNEI. CDR3 in amino acids: CASSEAGSSGTNEQFF. The CDR3, as DNA: TGTGCCAGCAGTGAGGCTGGTTCTAGCGGGACTAATGAGCAGTTCTTC.

CDR3 bases: TGCGCCAGCAGCCCGAGAGACAGACAGGGCGGATTCGGGCATAATGAAAAACTGTTTTTT. This gives the protein CASSPRDRQGGFGHNEKLFF. V is TRBV10-1 and J is TRBJ1-4; 7 bases match TRBD1. The ends lost 6 bases at V and 4 bases at J; junction bases unmatched: 23. In germline, CDR1 is WNHNN, CDR2 SYGVQD (reference sequence). The CDR3 spans 20 residues.

V gene TRBV27 combines with J gene TRBJ2-5; 8 nucleotides match TRBD1. Per germline, CDR1 MNHEY and CDR2 SMNVEV (reference sequence). This CDR3 is built from 14 residues. V dropped 6 bases and J dropped 1; count of bases not matched to a gene: 4. The CDR3 nucleotides read TGTGCCAGCAGGAAACAGGGGGGCCAAGAGACCCAGTACTTC. This sequence encodes CASRKQGGQETQYF.

This rearrangement joins TRBV13 to TRBJ2-2, with TRBD2 matching over 8 bases. Per the germline V gene, CDR1 is PRHDT and CDR2 is FYEKMQ (reference sequence). The CDR3 has 16 residues. J gave up 5 bases and V 5 bases, and 10 bases lay outside the gene matches. Here the CDR3 reads CASSPPGGVSTGELFF. The DNA for the CDR3 is TGTGCCAGCAGCCCCCCGGGAGGGGTCAGTACCGGGGAGCTGTTTTTT.

This clone has just a few counts. The J gene is TRBJ2-2, the V gene TRBV6-4, with a weak D call TRBD2 (5 bases). Germline V gene lookup returns CDR1 MRHNA and CDR2 SNTAGT. Deletions cut 0 bases from V and 5 bases from J, with 7 bases between. The CDR3 is made up of 14 amino acids. In DNA form, the CDR3 reads TGTGCCAGCAGTGACTCCGGGGAGACCGGGGAGCTGTTTTTT. It is translated as CASSDSGETGELFF.

The J gene is TRBJ1-1, the V gene TRBV5-6; D unresolved. Trimming took 0 bases from V and 11 from J, leaving 8 bases between them. Germline values: CDR1 SGHDT, CDR2 YYEEEE. The CDR3 consists of 11 residues. The CDR3 DNA is TGTGCCAGCAGCTTGGGAGAGGCGGCTTTCTTT. This translates into CASSLGEAAFF. Variable domain in full (rest from reference TRBV5-6 and TRBJ1-1): DAGVTQSPTHLIKTRGQQVTLRCSPKSGHDTVSWYQQALGQGPQFIFQYYEEEERQRGNFPDRFSGHQFPNYSSELNVNALLLGDSALYLCASSLGEAAFFGQGTRLTVV.

V and J are TRBV7-9 and TRBJ2-7; 12 bases match TRBD2. There are 16 residues in the CDR3. Per the germline V gene, CDR1 is SEHNR and CDR2 is FQNEAQ (reference sequence). The V gene end was trimmed by 5 bases and the J gene end by 3 bases; junction bases not matched to a gene: 8. CDR3 loop: CASSKGTSGPIYEQYF. CDR3 bases: TGTGCCAGCAGCAAAGGGACTAGCGGGCCGATCTACGAGCAGTACTTC.

This chain joins TRBV18 and TRBJ1-3; 12 nucleotides match TRBD1. CDR1 and CDR2 (germline): KGHSH, LQKENI. After removal of 3 bases from V and 3 bases from J, the junction contained 12 bases not matched to a gene. The CDR3 covers 19 residues. CDR3 residues: CASSPRDRGPLGFGNTIYF. The CDR3 DNA reads TGTGCCAGCTCACCCCGGGACAGGGGGCCCTTGGGGTTTGGAAACACCATATATTTT.

The J gene is TRBJ1-1, the V gene TRBV6-5, with D maybe TRBD1 (6 bases). The CDR3 is 15 residues long. The V gene's germline CDR1 is MNHEY and CDR2 SVGAGI. V gave up 6 bases and J gave up 3 bases, with 17 bases separating them. DNA of the CDR3: TGTGCCAGCAGCTCCAGGACGGGGGGCGACACTGAAGCTTTCTTT. This gives the protein CASSSRTGGDTEAFF.

V usage is TRBV2 and J usage is TRBJ2-7, with TRBD1 matching over 7 bases. The V segment lost 1 base and the J segment 4 bases; nucleotides outside the gene matches: 7. The CDR3 has 15 residues. The germline V gene has CDR1 SNHLY and CDR2 FYNNEI. DNA of the CDR3: TGTGCCAGCAGTGAAGGCACCTGGGACAGATACGAGCAGTACTTC. This codes for CASSEGTWDRYEQYF.

This clone was observed a handful of times. The V call is TRBV27, the J call TRBJ2-2; a weak D match, TRBD2 (6 bases). CDR1 and CDR2 from the germline V gene are MNHEY and SMNVEV (reference sequence). Trimming shortened V by 1 base and J by 8 bases, and 20 bases separated the two germline ends. CDR3 length: 17 amino acids. The CDR3 protein is CASSLLVGDSYRGELFF. CDR3 nucleotide sequence: TGTGCCAGCAGTTTATTGGTTGGGGACTCCTACAGGGGGGAGCTGTTTTTT.

This clone qualifies as large. The V gene is TRBV7-2, the J gene TRBJ2-1; possible D gene TRBD2, 6 bases. Trimming left V 3 bases short and J 9 bases short, with 9 bases between. This CDR3 spans 12 amino acids. Germline values: CDR1 SGHTA, CDR2 FQGNSA. The CDR3 is CASSFGGPEQFF. CDR3 nucleotides: TGTGCCAGCAGCTTCGGGGGACCTGAGCAGTTCTTC.

The CDR3: CASSQVWSGDSPLHF. DNA for the CDR3: TGTGCCAGCAGCCAAGTTTGGAGTGGCGATTCACCCCTCCACTTT. The chain couples TRBV4-2 to TRBJ1-6; D is unclear. Trimming cost V 1 base and J 8 bases, with 12 bases left between them. Looked up from germline, CDR1 is LGHNA and CDR2 is YNFKEQ. This CDR3 region has 15 residues.

This clone is labeled as medium-sized. V usage is TRBV2 and J usage is TRBJ1-1; D unclear. The V and J ends lost 2 bases and 0 bases respectively, with 7 bases between them. Per germline, CDR1 SNHLY and CDR2 FYNNEI. The CDR3 runs 14 residues. Written as DNA, the CDR3 is TGTGCCAGCAGTGAACCTAAAATGAACACTGAAGCTTTCTTT. Translating gives CASSEPKMNTEAFF.

This clone is judged medium-sized. The chain links TRBV19 to TRBJ2-3; 8 bases map to TRBD1. The trim removed 10 bases at V and 2 bases at J, leaving 11 bases unmatched. The CDR3 consists of 15 residues. Germline CDR1 LNHDA, CDR2 SQIVND (reference sequence). CDR3 in amino acids: CATLAGTGHTDTQYF. DNA of the CDR3: TGTGCCACCCTAGCCGGGACAGGACACACAGATACGCAGTATTTT.

This clone has a handful of counts. This chain links TRBV23-1 with TRBJ2-3; 7 nucleotides match TRBD1. TRBV23-1 is an ORF for which the function is uncertain. CDR3 length: 17 amino acids. V dropped 3 bases and J dropped 4; count of bases not matched to a gene: 13. CDR3: CASSHLGGTFRSDTQYF. The CDR3, as DNA: TGCGCCAGCAGTCACCTAGGGGGCACGTTTCGGTCAGATACGCAGTATTTT.

The table lists this clone with a few counts. This chain uses TRBV25-1 with TRBJ1-2, with TRBD1 as a possible D gene (6 bases). The ends were cut back, 5 bases at V and 6 bases at J, with 22 bases in the middle. CDR3 length: 16 residues. Per the germline V gene, CDR1 is MGHDK and CDR2 is SYGVNS. The CDR3 loop reads CASSPTGTLFLHGYTF. The CDR3 DNA reads as TGTGCCAGCAGTCCCACCGGGACACTTTTTCTCCATGGCTACACCTTC.

The J gene is TRBJ2-7, the V gene TRBV9, with D perhaps TRBD1 (6 bases). Germline lookup yields CDR1 SGDLS and CDR2 YYNGEE. Trimming cost V 0 bases and J 7 bases, with 14 bases left between them. This CDR3 contains 14 residues. The DNA for the CDR3 is TGTGCCAGCAGCGTAGATCTGGGGGCTTATGAGCAGTACTTC. Its protein is CASSVDLGAYEQYF.

This chain links TRBV27 with TRBJ2-5, with a possible D match to TRBD1 (5 bases). The J call is in doubt because the DNA end fits TRBJ2-7 better. Germline CDR1 MNHEY, CDR2 SMNVEV (reference sequence). The CDR3 totals 11 residues. The CDR3 DNA is TGTGCCAGCTCCCAGGGCAACGAGCAGTACTTC. It is translated as CASSQGNEQYF.

The chain recombines TRBV27 with TRBJ2-7; tentative D call: TRBD2 (6 bases). Germline V CDR1 and CDR2: MNHEY, SMNVEV (reference sequence). V dropped 5 bases and J dropped 7 bases, with 15 bases sitting between them. The CDR3 covers 13 residues. The CDR3 DNA reads TGTGCCAGCAGTCCGGGGACTGTCGAAGAGCAGTACTTC. It specifies CASSPGTVEEQYF.

The chain combines TRBV13 with TRBJ2-1; tentatively, D is TRBD1 (5 bases). Germline CDR1 reads PRHDT; CDR2 reads FYEKMQ (reference sequence). V was cut by 6 bases and J by 7 bases, with 13 bases left in between. The CDR3 loop spans 13 amino acids. DNA of the CDR3: TGTGCCAGCAGTTCCAACAGGTTTAATGAGCAGTTCTTC. It translates to CASSSNRFNEQFF.